These T cell receptor beta chains were read from a single sample in a study of blood T cell repertoires in COVID-19. Data came from immunoSEQ multiplex PCR; TCRdb stores just in-frame clones and leaves some out. The data contain about 54,000 clones, more than 75% of them seen just once; the ten biggest clones take up around 30%. Sequencing used peripheral blood. These receptors all stem from a human donor in a cohort sampled during active COVID-19. The CDR3 runs from the conserved cysteine through the conserved F or W. The order of the fields is V gene, clone size, J gene, D gene, CDR3 DNA, CDR3 protein. The D gene is left open where the match is weak. Clone size is not always given. Where it is, it says once, few, many or a class for expanded clones.

V: TRBV4-2; size: -; J: TRBJ1-4; D: TRBD1; DNA: TGTGCCAGCAGCCAAGGACAGGGGGATGAAAAACTGTTTTTT; CDR3: CASSQGQGDEKLFF
V: TRBV18; size: -; J: TRBJ1-2; D: TRBD1; DNA: TGTGCCAGCTCACCAATGCGCCGAGCGACAGGGCCTAGCTATGGCTACACCTTC; CDR3: CASSPMRRATGPSYGYTF
V: TRBV12-3/TRBV12-4; size: -; J: TRBJ1-3; D: TRBD1; DNA: TGTGCCAGCAGGCGGACAGGTAACACCATATATTTT; CDR3: CASRRTGNTIYF
V: TRBV6-1; size: -; J: TRBJ1-2; D: -; DNA: TGTGCCAGCAGTGAAGTCCATCTCGGGAACTATGGCTACACCTTC; CDR3: CASSEVHLGNYGYTF
V: TRBV21-1; size: -; J: TRBJ1-1; D: -; DNA: TGTGCCAGCAGCGAGCGGGCCTGGTCTGAAGCTTTCTTT; CDR3: CASSERAWSEAFF
V: TRBV6-5; size: -; J: TRBJ2-5; D: TRBD2; DNA: TGTGCCAGCAGTTGGACTAGCGGGGGGGTAGAGACCCAGTACTTC; CDR3: CASSWTSGGVETQYF
V: TRBV9; size: -; J: TRBJ1-4; D: TRBD1; DNA: TGTGCCAGCAGCGTAGCACCGGGACAGGGACCTGAAAAACTGTTTTTT; CDR3: CASSVAPGQGPEKLFF
V: TRBV5-1; size: -; J: TRBJ1-2; D: TRBD1; DNA: TGCGCCAGCAGCTCACAGGGGGGTGATGGCTACACCTTC; CDR3: CASSSQGGDGYTF
V: TRBV19; size: -; J: TRBJ2-7; D: -; DNA: TGTGCCAGTAGTCGCTTCTTTAGCTACGAGCAGTACTTC; CDR3: CASSRFFSYEQYF
V: TRBV5-1; size: -; J: TRBJ2-5; D: TRBD1; DNA: TGCGCCAGCAGCTGGACAGGGGAGGGAGAGACCCAGTACTTC; CDR3: CASSWTGEGETQYF
V: TRBV5-1; size: -; J: TRBJ1-3; D: -; DNA: TGCGCCAGCAGCTTGGCGGGAAACACCATATATTTT; CDR3: CASSLAGNTIYF
V: TRBV5-4; size: -; J: TRBJ2-3; D: TRBD2; DNA: TGTGCCAGCAGCTTGGCCCTAACTAGCGGCACAGATACGCAGTATTTT; CDR3: CASSLALTSGTDTQYF
V: TRBV24-1; size: -; J: TRBJ1-2; D: TRBD1; DNA: TGTGCCACCAGTGACCCCGGGACAGCCCAAGGCTACACCTTC; CDR3: CATSDPGTAQGYTF
V: TRBV12-3/TRBV12-4; size: -; J: TRBJ2-7; D: TRBD1; DNA: TGTGCCAGCAGTTTGCAGGGGGAAGGCGAGCAGTACTTC; CDR3: CASSLQGEGEQYF
V: TRBV18; size: -; J: TRBJ1-5; D: TRBD1; DNA: TGTGCCAGCTCGCCCCCGGGACAGACTAATCAGCCCCAGCATTTT; CDR3: CASSPPGQTNQPQHF
V: TRBV7-9; size: -; J: TRBJ2-7; D: -; DNA: TGTGCCAGCAGCTTGGACTTTTTTGGACAGTACTTC; CDR3: CASSLDFFGQYF
V: TRBV7-9; size: once; J: TRBJ2-7; D: TRBD2; DNA: TGTGCCAGCAGCTTACAACTAGCGGGGTCCTACGAGCAGTACTTC; CDR3: CASSLQLAGSYEQYF
V: TRBV4-1; size: once; J: TRBJ2-7; D: -; DNA: TGCGCCAGCGCTAGGACAACGGGCTCCTACGAGCAGTACTTC; CDR3: CASARTTGSYEQYF
V: TRBV27; size: once; J: TRBJ1-2; D: -; DNA: TGTGCCAGCAGTTTGACGGGATCGCACTATGGCTACACCTTC; CDR3: CASSLTGSHYGYTF
V: TRBV11-2; size: once; J: TRBJ1-2; D: TRBD1; DNA: TGTGCCAGCAGCACTGACAGGGTAGTATCCTATGGCTACACCTTC; CDR3: CASSTDRVVSYGYTF
V: TRBV5-1; size: -; J: TRBJ2-6; D: TRBD1; DNA: TGCGCCAGCAGCTCGCCTGGGACAGGCGCCACCTCTGGGGCCAACGTCCTGACTTTC; CDR3: CASSSPGTGATSGANVLTF
V: TRBV9; size: -; J: TRBJ1-2; D: -; DNA: TGTGCCAGCAGTCGCAGCGACTACTATGGCTACACCTTC; CDR3: CASSRSDYYGYTF
V: TRBV4-1; size: -; J: TRBJ2-7; D: -; DNA: TGCGCCAGCGGGACTGGCTCCTACGAGCAGTACTTC; CDR3: CASGTGSYEQYF
V: TRBV7-9; size: -; J: TRBJ1-1; D: -; DNA: TGTGCCAGCAGCTTAATAACAGGAGTAGACACTGAAGCTTTCTTT; CDR3: CASSLITGVDTEAFF
V: TRBV5-1; size: -; J: TRBJ2-2; D: TRBD2; DNA: TGCGCCAGCAGTAAAGGGACTAGCGGGAGGGACACCGGGGAGCTGTTTTTT; CDR3: CASSKGTSGRDTGELFF
V: TRBV19; size: once; J: TRBJ2-3; D: TRBD1; DNA: TGTGCCAGTAGTAACAGGGGAGAAGGGGATACGCAGTATTTT; CDR3: CASSNRGEGDTQYF
V: TRBV5-1; size: -; J: TRBJ2-5; D: TRBD1; DNA: TGCGCCAGCAGCTTGGCGGGACAGGGACGAGAGACCCAGTACTTC; CDR3: CASSLAGQGRETQYF
V: TRBV25-1; size: -; J: TRBJ1-1; D: -; DNA: TGTGCCAGCAGTGAATGGGTTGGCAGGAGGGAAGCTTTCTTT; CDR3: CASSEWVGRREAFF
V: TRBV9; size: -; J: TRBJ2-7; D: TRBD1; DNA: TGTGCCAGCAGCAACGACAGGGGCGCTTCCTACGAGCAGTACTTC; CDR3: CASSNDRGASYEQYF
V: TRBV5-1; size: -; J: TRBJ2-1; D: -; DNA: TGCGCCAGCAGCCTCGTAAGGGGACGGGGGAACCCCTTCACCTACAATGAGCAGTTCTTC; CDR3: CASSLVRGRGNPFTYNEQFF
V: TRBV3-1/TRBV3-2; size: -; J: TRBJ2-7; D: -; DNA: TGTGCCAGCAGCCAAGGCACTACGACCGAGCAGTACTTC; CDR3: CASSQGTTTEQYF
V: TRBV28; size: -; J: TRBJ1-1; D: -; DNA: TGTGCCAGCAGCAGGCCCGGCGAAGCTTTCTTT; CDR3: CASSRPGEAFF
V: TRBV18; size: -; J: TRBJ1-1; D: -; DNA: TGTGCCAGCTCACCACTAAGGGAGAAGGGAAAAGCTTTCTTT; CDR3: CASSPLREKGKAFF
V: TRBV11-2; size: -; J: TRBJ1-2; D: TRBD1; DNA: TGTGCCAGCAGCCCCCAGGGGGCCATGGGCGGCTACACCTTC; CDR3: CASSPQGAMGGYTF
V: TRBV12-3/TRBV12-4; size: -; J: TRBJ1-1; D: -; DNA: TGTGCCAGCAGTTTGGAGCAGGGGACTGAAGCTTTCTTT; CDR3: CASSLEQGTEAFF
V: TRBV27; size: -; J: TRBJ2-6; D: -; DNA: TGTGCCAGCAGTTCCAACCCGGGGTCTGGGGCCAACGTCCTGACTTTC; CDR3: CASSSNPGSGANVLTF
V: TRBV29-1; size: few; J: TRBJ2-1; D: -; DNA: TGCAGCGTTGAAGTGAGGGGGTCTGAGCAGTTCTTC; CDR3: CSVEVRGSEQFF
V: TRBV7-8; size: once; J: TRBJ1-1; D: -; DNA: TGTGCCAGCAGCCCGGCTGGGACTAGTGTGAAGGATGAAGCTTTCTTT; CDR3: CASSPAGTSVKDEAFF
V: TRBV12-3/TRBV12-4; size: -; J: TRBJ1-1; D: -; DNA: TGTGCCAGCAGTTTCCAGGGGAACACTGAAGCTTTCTTT; CDR3: CASSFQGNTEAFF
V: TRBV9; size: -; J: TRBJ2-7; D: -; DNA: TGTGCCAGCAGCGCTTCTCGAGGGGGGACAGACTACGAGCAGTACTTC; CDR3: CASSASRGGTDYEQYF
V: TRBV4-1; size: -; J: TRBJ1-5; D: TRBD1; DNA: TGCGCCAGCAGCCAAGATAGGACAGGGAGCAATCAGCCCCAGCATTTT; CDR3: CASSQDRTGSNQPQHF
V: TRBV5-1; size: -; J: TRBJ2-7; D: -; DNA: TGCGCCAGCAGCCCTTCCCTAATCTACGAGCAGTACTTC; CDR3: CASSPSLIYEQYF
V: TRBV5-4; size: -; J: TRBJ2-2; D: TRBD2; DNA: TGTGCCAGCAGCCAACGGAGCGGGAGGACCGGGGAGCTGTTTTTT; CDR3: CASSQRSGRTGELFF
V: TRBV5-1; size: -; J: TRBJ2-5; D: -; DNA: TGCGCCAGCAGCTTATTACAGGGCCAAGAGACCCAGTACTTC; CDR3: CASSLLQGQETQYF
V: TRBV30; size: -; J: TRBJ2-7; D: TRBD1; DNA: TGTGCCTGGGCCTCGACAGGGATCAACGAGCAGTACTTC; CDR3: CAWASTGINEQYF
V: TRBV28; size: few; J: TRBJ2-7; D: -; DNA: TGTGCCAGCGGCAGTGGAGACAGCCTCTACGAGCAGTACTTC; CDR3: CASGSGDSLYEQYF
V: TRBV10-3; size: -; J: TRBJ2-3; D: TRBD1; DNA: TGTGCCATCAGTGACCATCGACAGGGGACAGATACGCAGTATTTT; CDR3: CAISDHRQGTDTQYF